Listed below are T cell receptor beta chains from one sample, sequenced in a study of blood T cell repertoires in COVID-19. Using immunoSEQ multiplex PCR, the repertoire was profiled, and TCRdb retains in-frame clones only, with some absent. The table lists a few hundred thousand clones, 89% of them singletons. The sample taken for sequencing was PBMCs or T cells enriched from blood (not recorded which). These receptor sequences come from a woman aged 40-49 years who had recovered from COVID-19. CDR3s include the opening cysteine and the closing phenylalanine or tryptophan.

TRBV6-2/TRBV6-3	CASSPPGEPTGELFF
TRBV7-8	CASSGGTGNYGYTF
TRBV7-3	CASSEAGGDKTQYF
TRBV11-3	CASSLGAGEAFF
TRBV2	CASRASGGEQETQYF
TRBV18	CASSLNGQGAGETQYF
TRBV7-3	CASSRLRAPTEAFF
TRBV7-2	CASSLGQTDQPQHF
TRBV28	CASSPDRLNQPQHF
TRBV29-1	CSAVEGGHEKLFF
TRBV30	CASWTGAGNQPQHF
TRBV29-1	CSVRTGNTEAFF
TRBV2	CASSEEYTQYF
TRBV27	CASSNRGLSSYEQYF
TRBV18	CASSPRGRGQAEAFF
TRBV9	CASSPTGFFGQGRLRGGYTF
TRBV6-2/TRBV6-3	CASSYSLREDQPQHF
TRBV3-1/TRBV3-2	CASSQTDDSNQPQHF
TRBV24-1	CATSGHRVGYEQFF
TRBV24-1	CATSDFTGSGSYEQYF
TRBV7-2	CASSLERQGAGNTIYF
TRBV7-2	CASSSGDSPISPLHF
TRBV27	CASTTYRTQGARNTGELFF
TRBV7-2	CASSLAGGVGSYSPLHF
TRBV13	CASSLDRGEPQHF
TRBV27	CASGSYETSGQETQYF
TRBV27	CASSPFGLAGGETQYF
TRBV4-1	CASSLPAGSTDTQYF
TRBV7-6	CASSARGGGLSDTQYF
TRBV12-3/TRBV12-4	CASKGTGPSPLHF
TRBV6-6	CASRTSLAGGYNEQFF
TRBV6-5	CASSPGTNYGYTF
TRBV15	CATSMTGTGEAFF
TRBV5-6	CASSLFAENQPQHF
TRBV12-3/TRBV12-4	CASRNIGRETQYF
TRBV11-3	CASSLDMEDFYGYTF
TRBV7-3	CASSLREGDTQYF
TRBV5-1	CASSPGQNNEQFF
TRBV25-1	CASSEYTGNTGELFF
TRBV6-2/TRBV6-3	CASSYSGLATPPDYTGELFF
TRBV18	CASSPFAGDHNEQFF
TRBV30	CAWSRGLAGGPLQYF
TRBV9	CASSVGHSYGYTF
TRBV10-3	CAISESTSGRAVLETQYF
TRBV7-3	CASSLFGGGAGEQFF
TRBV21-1	CASSCPQGGYGYTF
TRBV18	CASSPTGGGYGNQPQHF
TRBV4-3	CASSQDRGTNTEAFF
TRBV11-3	CASSLDGAGEQYF
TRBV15	CAGLGQLSGSGANVLTF
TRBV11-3	CASSSRAREERETQYF
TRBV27	CASSPPLSSGANVLTF
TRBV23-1	CASSQGGVTSYNEQFF
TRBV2	CASSEVGGFLSYEQYF
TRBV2	CASSTRRGEHNEQFF
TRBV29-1	CSVEGRLYNEQFF
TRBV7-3	CASSTVGGNSPLHF
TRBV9	CASSVGTGATGELFF
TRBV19	CASSIGTHSDTQYF